This T cell receptor beta chain was found in a study of CXCR4 blockade with PD-1 therapy in pancreatic cancer (dated by TCRdb to about 2019). A note on the overall study: The study analyzed resected pancreatic ductal adenocarcinoma using multiplex immunohistochemistry and TCRbeta immunosequencing, along with ex vivo slice culture to test PD-1 and CXCR4 blockade. To assess intratumoral heterogeneity, two geographically distinct regions from each of roughly 6 tumors were TCR-sequenced. Broad study findings and their caveats: Tumors had clonal expansion, with a mean productive clonality of approximately 0.15 compared with about 0.048 in healthy blood, yet clonality showed no correlation with survival. A strong correlation was found between the frequency of an amino acid clone and the number of distinct nucleotide rearrangements encoding that clone, which suggests convergent selection driven by common tumor antigens. Because only TCRbeta chains were sequenced, true antigen-specificity overlap of convergent dominant clones was left unconfirmed pending paired alpha-beta single-cell sequencing.

The archived tumor blocks were obtained from patients to whom no neoadjuvant therapy had been administered before resection. The preserved-tissue arm of the study used 30 or so surgical resection samples from around 26 previously untreated pancreatic ductal adenocarcinoma patients. For the resection arm, DNA was extracted from ten 5-micron curls of FFPE tumor adjacent to the multiplex immunohistochemistry slide. Regarding this clone: Its antigen is not yet known. Base qualities were left out, and no much larger clone turns up one base away.

The immunoSEQ Assay at Adaptive Biotechnologies was used to immunosequence TCRbeta CDR3 regions from the extracted DNA. The study's own analysis went as follows. To measure the absolute abundance of each unique TCRbeta CDR3, the sequences were collapsed and filtered. Clonality, calculated using only productive in-frame rearrangements, was defined as 1 minus Pielou's evenness. Regional overlap was measured by following the top 100 nucleotide rearrangements across paired samples, and the Morisita index was used to compare paired samples with unrelated samples. Convergence of nucleotide rearrangements onto identical amino acid sequences was assessed with the immunoSEQ Rearrangement Details tool. This is the immuneACCESS table as TCRdb keeps it, with only in-frame sequences that have V and J called. A part of the clones is gone; compared with another copy, unresolved V genes explain less than half, and the rest is unexplained. The V and J calls and clone size were taken over from that table, and D and trimming were inferred from the DNA. The table for this sample lists over 7,500 clones; less than 75% of them were counted only once. Roughly 7% of the sample rests with the top ten.

Specimen: tumor tissue. The sequence derives from a human donor with pancreatic ductal adenocarcinoma.

The DNA reads TGTGCCACCAGCAGAGGTGGACAGGGGCGCACTGAAGCTTTCTTT. It codes for CATSRGGQGRTEAFF. Here the chain combines TRBV15 and TRBJ1-1; TRBD1 fits 9 bases in the junction. V has 1 base trimmed and J has 4 bases trimmed; junction bases matching no gene number 4. Including the terminal cysteine and phenylalanine, the CDR3 comprises 15 residues. CDR3 DNA is the only sequence kept; it has 45 bases, read in frame from the first base. From a lookup of the germline V gene (reference sequence), CDR1 and CDR2 are LNHNV and YYDKDF.